This T cell receptor (beta chain) was sequenced for a study of T cell responses to AZD1222 COVID-19 vaccine. There are 14 residues in the CDR3. V lost 6 bases and J lost 4, with 13 bases in between. CDR1 and CDR2 from the germline V gene are MRHNA and SNTAGT. Produced via immunoSEQ multiplex PCR; TCRdb's table is partial and in-frame only. The sample yields 130,000 to 150,000 clones, around 92% seen once. Findings of the study overall: Spike-specific TCR breadth and depth rose after two AZD1222 doses. Nearly half of spike-specific TCRs reportedly target variant regions that are unmutated in the B.1.351 and B.1.1.7 variants.

A word on this clone: Its specificity is unknown.

This TCR was recovered from an adult who had recovered from COVID-19. The rearrangement uses TRBV6-4 and TRBJ1-5, with D unclear. The material sequenced was peripheral blood, taken after recovery from COVID-19. The CDR3: CASRPGSYNQPQHF. The CDR3 nucleotides are TGTGCCAGCAGACCGGGATCTTATAATCAGCCCCAGCATTTT.